This T cell receptor (beta chain) was sequenced during a study of long-term antiretroviral therapy in people with HIV. Study-level findings and limits: The range of CDR3 lengths in HIV repertoires proved narrower than that found in controls. Diversity remained lower than transplant donor controls, even though it increased after ART. In the period from about 2004 to 2017, blood was collected, possibly under older ART regimens.

This CDR3 is 16 amino acids long. CDR1 and CDR2 from the germline V gene are SGDLS and YYNGEE. V dropped 3 bases and J dropped 4; count of bases not matched to a gene: 7. At the survey level, the v3.0 immunoSEQ assay was run. Assay used: immunoSEQ multiplex PCR; TCRdb lists only in-frame clones, some missing. The sample shows 15,000 to 25,000 clones, approximately 86% of them seen only once. Turning to this clone: Its antigen is unidentified.

This receptor was identified in a young man with HIV. The rearrangement joins TRBV9 to TRBJ2-1, with 10 bases matching TRBD2. The starting material was unsorted PBMCs, obtained 2.1 years after starting antiretroviral therapy. Written as DNA, the CDR3 is TGTGCCAGCAGCGCGCGGGGGACTAGCGAGTACAATGAGCAGTTCTTC. Its translation: CASSARGTSEYNEQFF.